The T cell receptor beta chain under discussion was sequenced for a study of cytomegalovirus exposure and HLA in healthy donors. PCR primers comprised 60 Vbeta and 13 Jbeta primers. The table came from immunoSEQ multiplex PCR; TCRdb's copy has only in-frame clones and leaves some out. The sample has some 81,000 clones; about 69% are singletons. Germline lookup yields CDR1 MDHEN and CDR2 SYDVKM. The CDR3 runs 14 residues. V was pared by 9 bases and J by 1 base, with 15 bases between. This chain joins TRBV28 and TRBJ1-1, with D perhaps matching TRBD1 (6 bases). The sequence came from a woman between 40 and 55 years old in good health and CMV-seropositive. The sequenced sample was PBMCs. CDR3 DNA sequence: TGTGCCAGTCGGATAGGGACACCGAACACTGAAGCTTTCTTT. It yields the protein CASRIGTPNTEAFF.